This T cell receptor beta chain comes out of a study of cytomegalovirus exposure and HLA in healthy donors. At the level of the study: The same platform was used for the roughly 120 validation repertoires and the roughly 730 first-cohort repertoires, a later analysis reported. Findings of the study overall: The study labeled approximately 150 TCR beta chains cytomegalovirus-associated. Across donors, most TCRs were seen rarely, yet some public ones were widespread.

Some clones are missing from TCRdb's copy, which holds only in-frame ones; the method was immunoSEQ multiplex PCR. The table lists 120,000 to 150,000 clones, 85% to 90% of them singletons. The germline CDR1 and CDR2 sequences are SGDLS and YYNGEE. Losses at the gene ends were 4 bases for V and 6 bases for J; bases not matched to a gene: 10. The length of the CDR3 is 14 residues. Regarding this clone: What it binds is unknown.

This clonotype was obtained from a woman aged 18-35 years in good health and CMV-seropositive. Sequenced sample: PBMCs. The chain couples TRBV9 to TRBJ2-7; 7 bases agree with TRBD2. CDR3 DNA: TGTGCCAGCAGCCCCAGGACTAGTTCTGGCGAGCAGTACTTC. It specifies CASSPRTSSGEQYF. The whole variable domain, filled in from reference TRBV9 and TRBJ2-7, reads DSGVTQTPKHLITATGQRVTLRCSPRSGDLSVYWYQQSLDQGLQFLIQYYNGEERAKGNILERFSAQQFPDLHSELNLSSLELGDSALYFCASSPRTSSGEQYFGPGTRLTVT.